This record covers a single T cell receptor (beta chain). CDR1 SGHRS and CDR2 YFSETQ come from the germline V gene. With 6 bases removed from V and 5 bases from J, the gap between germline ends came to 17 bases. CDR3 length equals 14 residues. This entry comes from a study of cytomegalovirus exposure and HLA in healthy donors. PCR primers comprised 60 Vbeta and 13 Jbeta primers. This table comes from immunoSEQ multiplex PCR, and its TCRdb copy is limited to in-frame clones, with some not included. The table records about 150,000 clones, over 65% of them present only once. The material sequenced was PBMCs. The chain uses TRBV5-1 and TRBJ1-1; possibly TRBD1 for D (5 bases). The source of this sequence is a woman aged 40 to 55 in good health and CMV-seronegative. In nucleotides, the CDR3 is TGCGCCAGCACCTACGGGGGGGTGAGGACTGAAGCTTTCTTT. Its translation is CASTYGGVRTEAFF. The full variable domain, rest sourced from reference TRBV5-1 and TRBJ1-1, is KAGVTQTPRYLIKTRGQQVTLSCSPISGHRSVSWYQQTPGQGLQFLFEYFSETQRNKGNFPGRFSGRQFSNSRSEMNVSTLELGDSALYLCASTYGGVRTEAFFGQGTRLTVV.